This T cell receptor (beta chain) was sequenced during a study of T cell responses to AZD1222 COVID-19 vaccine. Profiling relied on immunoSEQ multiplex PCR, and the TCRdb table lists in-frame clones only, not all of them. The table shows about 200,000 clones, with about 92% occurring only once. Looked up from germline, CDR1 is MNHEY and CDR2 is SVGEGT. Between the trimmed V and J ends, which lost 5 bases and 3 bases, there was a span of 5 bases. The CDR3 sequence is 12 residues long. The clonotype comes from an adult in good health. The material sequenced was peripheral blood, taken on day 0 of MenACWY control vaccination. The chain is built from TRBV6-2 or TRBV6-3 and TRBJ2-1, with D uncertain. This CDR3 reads CASSGYYNEQFF. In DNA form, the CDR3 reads TGTGCCAGCAGTGGGTACTACAATGAGCAGTTCTTC.